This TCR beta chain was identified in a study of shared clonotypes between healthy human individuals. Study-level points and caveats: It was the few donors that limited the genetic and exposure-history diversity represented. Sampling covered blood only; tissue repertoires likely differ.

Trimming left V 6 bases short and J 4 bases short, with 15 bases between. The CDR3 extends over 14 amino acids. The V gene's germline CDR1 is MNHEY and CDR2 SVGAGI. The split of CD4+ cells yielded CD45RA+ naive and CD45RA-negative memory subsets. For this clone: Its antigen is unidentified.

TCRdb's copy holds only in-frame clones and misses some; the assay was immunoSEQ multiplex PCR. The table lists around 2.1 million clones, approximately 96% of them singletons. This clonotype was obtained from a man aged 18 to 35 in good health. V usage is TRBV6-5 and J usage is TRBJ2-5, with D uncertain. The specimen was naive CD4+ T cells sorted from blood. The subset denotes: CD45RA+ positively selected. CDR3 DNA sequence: TGTGCCAGCAGGACCTCCGTCGGTACAGAGACCCAGTACTTC. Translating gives CASRTSVGTETQYF.